This TCR beta chain was obtained from a study of identical twins. V shed 1 base and J shed 4 bases, with 16 bases lying between them. Germline values: CDR1 LGHNA, CDR2 YSLEER. There are 16 residues in the CDR3. Addition of a universal primer site occurred through template switching, and cDNA carried unique molecular identifiers. TCRdb recomputed calls from the 5' RACE reads with MiXCR, one row per CDR3 protein. The sample includes more than 600,000 distinct CDR3 sequences, around a sixth seen only once; the top ten take roughly 13%. This sample also appeared in a second study, on T cells expressing NK-cell markers.

V is TRBV4-3 and J is TRBJ1-1, with D possibly being TRBD1 (5 bases). The sample was PBMCs. The receptor was derived from a woman under 30 in good health. CDR3 DNA: TGCGCCAGCAGCCAAGCTCATCTGGCTGGGGGCACTGAAGCTTTCTTT. Its translation is CASSQAHLAGGTEAFF.